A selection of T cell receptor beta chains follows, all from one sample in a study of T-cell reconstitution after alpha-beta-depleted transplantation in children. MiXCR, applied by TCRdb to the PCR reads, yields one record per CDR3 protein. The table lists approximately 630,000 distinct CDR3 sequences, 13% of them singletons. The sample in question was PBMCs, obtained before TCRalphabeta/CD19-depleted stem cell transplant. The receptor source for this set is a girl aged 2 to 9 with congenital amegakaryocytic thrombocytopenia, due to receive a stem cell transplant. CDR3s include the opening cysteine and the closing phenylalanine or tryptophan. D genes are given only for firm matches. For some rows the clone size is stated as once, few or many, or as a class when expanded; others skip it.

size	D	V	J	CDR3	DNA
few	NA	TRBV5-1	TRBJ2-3	CASGDSPTDTQYF	TGCGCCAGCGGGGACTCCCCCACGGACACGCAGTATTTT
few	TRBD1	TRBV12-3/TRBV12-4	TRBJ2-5	CASTRQGTFGETQYF	TGTGCCAGCACCCGACAGGGAACCTTTGGTGAGACCCAGTACTTC
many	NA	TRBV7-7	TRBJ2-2	CASSLETRTGELFF	TGTGCCAGCAGCTTAGAGACTCGCACCGGGGAGCTGTTTTTT
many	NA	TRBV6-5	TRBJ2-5	CASSPTGTPERTQYF	TGTGCCAGCAGTCCGACCGGGACACCCGAGAGGACCCAGTACTTC
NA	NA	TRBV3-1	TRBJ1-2	CASSRPGTLYGYTF	TGTGCCAGCAGCCGCCCCGGGACCCTCTATGGCTACACCTTC
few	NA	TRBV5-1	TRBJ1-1	CASSRGGSEAFF	TGCGCCAGCAGCCGAGGGGGTTCTGAAGCTTTCTTT
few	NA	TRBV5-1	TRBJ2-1	CASSLRLGRNEQFF	TGCGCCAGCAGCTTGAGACTAGGGCGCAATGAGCAGTTCTTC
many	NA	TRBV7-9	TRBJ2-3	CASSLEGKSTDTQYF	TGTGCCAGCAGCTTAGAGGGGAAGAGCACAGATACGCAGTATTTT
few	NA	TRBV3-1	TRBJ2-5	CASSPPPGGTQYF	TGTGCCAGCAGCCCCCCGCCCGGGGGGACCCAGTACTTC
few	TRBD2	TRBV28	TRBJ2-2	CASSFNRLAGALTGELFF	TGTGCCAGCAGTTTCAATAGACTAGCGGGAGCCCTCACCGGGGAGCTGTTTTTT
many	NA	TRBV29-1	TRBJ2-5	CSVHMEGETQYF	TGCAGCGTCCACATGGAGGGAGAGACCCAGTACTTC
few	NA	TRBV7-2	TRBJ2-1	CASSLLLASLYNEQFF	TGTGCCAGCAGCCTCCTTCTAGCATCCCTTTACAATGAGCAGTTCTTC
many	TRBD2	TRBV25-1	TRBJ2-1	CATMGLVFSEQFF	TGTGCCACCATGGGACTAGTGTTCAGTGAGCAGTTCTTC
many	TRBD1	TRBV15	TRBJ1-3	CATSTDRGSGNTIYF	TGTGCCACCAGCACAGACAGGGGATCAGGAAACACCATATATTTT
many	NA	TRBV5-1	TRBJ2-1	CASSSVTGSEQFF	TGCGCCAGCAGCAGTGTGACAGGTTCGGAGCAGTTCTTC
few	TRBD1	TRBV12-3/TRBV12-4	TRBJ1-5	CASSLGQGVLGPQHF	TGTGCCAGCAGCCTGGGACAGGGGGTGTTGGGGCCCCAGCATTTT
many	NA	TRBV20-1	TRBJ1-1	CSARVTGYHTEAFF	TGCAGTGCTAGAGTGACAGGTTACCACACTGAAGCTTTCTTT
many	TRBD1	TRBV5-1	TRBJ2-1	CASSFTGTGFEQFF	TGCGCCAGCAGCTTTACCGGGACAGGGTTTGAGCAGTTCTTC
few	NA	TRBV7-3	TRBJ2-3	CASRGGPGPTDTQYF	TGTGCCAGCAGGGGGGGTCCAGGCCCCACAGATACGCAGTATTTT
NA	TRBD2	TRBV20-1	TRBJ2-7	CSASPTSGVYEQYF	TGCAGTGCTAGCCCGACTAGCGGCGTCTACGAGCAGTACTTC
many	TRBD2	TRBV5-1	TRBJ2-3	CASSSSGTSTDTQYF	TGCGCCAGCAGCTCTAGCGGAACTAGCACAGATACGCAGTATTTT
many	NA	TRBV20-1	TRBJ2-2	CSARDLAKYTGELFF	TGCAGTGCTAGAGACCTAGCGAAATACACCGGGGAGCTGTTTTTT
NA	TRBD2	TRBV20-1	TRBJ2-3	CSARAGSGGTDTQYF	TGCAGTGCTAGAGCCGGCAGCGGGGGCACAGATACTCAGTATTTT
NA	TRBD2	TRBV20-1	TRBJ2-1	CSAEWTSRSSYNEQFF	TGCAGTGCCGAATGGACTAGCCGAAGCTCCTACAATGAGCAGTTCTTC
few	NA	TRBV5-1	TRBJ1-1	CASSLELQVGLGNTEAFF	TGCGCCAGCAGCTTGGAACTCCAAGTGGGTTTGGGGAACACTGAAGCTTTCTTT
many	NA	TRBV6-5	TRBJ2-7	CASSYFMMGHSTTYEQYF	TGTGCCAGCAGTTACTTCATGATGGGCCATTCCACCACCTACGAGCAGTACTTC
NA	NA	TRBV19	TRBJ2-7	CASSIFATYEQYF	TGTGCCAGTAGTATATTTGCTACCTACGAGCAGTACTTC
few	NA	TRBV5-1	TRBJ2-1	CASSLDSPYSYNEQFF	TGCGCCAGCAGCTTGGACTCACCATACTCCTACAATGAGCAGTTCTTC
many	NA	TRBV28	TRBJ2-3	CASSSTGRSTDTQYF	TGTGCCAGCAGTTCCACGGGACGATCCACAGATACGCAGTATTTT
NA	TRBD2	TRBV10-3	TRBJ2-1	CAIRRRYTSGGVSSYNEQFF	TGTGCCATCAGGCGACGGTATACTAGCGGGGGAGTTAGCTCCTACAATGAGCAGTTCTTC
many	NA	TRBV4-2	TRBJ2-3	CASSQDPAQDTQYF	TGTGCCAGCAGCCAAGATCCCGCGCAAGATACGCAGTATTTT
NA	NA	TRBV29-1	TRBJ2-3	CSVENGPLAGTQYF	TGCAGCGTTGAGAACGGACCACTAGCAGGGACGCAGTATTTT